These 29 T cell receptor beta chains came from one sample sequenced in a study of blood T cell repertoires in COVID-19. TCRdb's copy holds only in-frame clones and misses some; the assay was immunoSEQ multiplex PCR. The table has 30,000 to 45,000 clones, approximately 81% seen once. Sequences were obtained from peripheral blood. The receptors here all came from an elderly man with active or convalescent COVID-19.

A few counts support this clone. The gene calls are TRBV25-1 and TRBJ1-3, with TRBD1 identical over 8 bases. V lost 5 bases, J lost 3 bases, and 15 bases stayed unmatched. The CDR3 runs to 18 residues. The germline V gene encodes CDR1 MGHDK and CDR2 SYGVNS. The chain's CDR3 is CASSSPGQDLFGGNTIYF. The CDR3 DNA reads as TGTGCCAGCAGTTCACCGGGACAGGACTTATTTGGTGGAAACACCATATATTTT. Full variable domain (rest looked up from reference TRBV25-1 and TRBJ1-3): EADIYQTPRYLVIGTGKKITLECSQTMGHDKMYWYQQDPGMELHLIHYSYGVNSTEKGDLSSESTVSRIRTEHFPLTLESARPSHTSQYLCASSSPGQDLFGGNTIYFGEGSWLTVV.

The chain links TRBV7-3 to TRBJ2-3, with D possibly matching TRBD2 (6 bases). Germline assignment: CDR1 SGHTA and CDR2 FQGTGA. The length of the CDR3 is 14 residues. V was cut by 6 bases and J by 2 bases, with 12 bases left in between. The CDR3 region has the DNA TGTGCCAGCAGGGAGGGCGGGGACACAGATACGCAGTATTTT. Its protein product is CASREGGDTDTQYF. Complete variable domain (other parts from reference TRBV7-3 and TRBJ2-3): GAGVSQTPSNKVTEKGKYVELRCDPISGHTALYWYRQSLGQGPEFLIYFQGTGAADDSGLPNDRFFAVRPEGSVSTLKIQRTERGDSAVYLCASREGGDTDTQYFGPGTRLTVL.

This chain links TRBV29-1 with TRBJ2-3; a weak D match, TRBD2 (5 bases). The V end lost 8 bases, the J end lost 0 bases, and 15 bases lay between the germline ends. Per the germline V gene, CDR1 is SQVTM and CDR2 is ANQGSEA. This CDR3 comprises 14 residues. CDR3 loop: CSFRTASSTDTQYF. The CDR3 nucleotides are TGCAGCTTCCGGACTGCCTCTAGCACAGATACGCAGTATTTT.

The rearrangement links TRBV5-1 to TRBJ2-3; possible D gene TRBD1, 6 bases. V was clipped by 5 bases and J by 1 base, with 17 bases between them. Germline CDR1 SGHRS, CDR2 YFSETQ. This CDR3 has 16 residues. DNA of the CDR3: TGCGCCAGCAGGGCAGGGGAACTAGGGGGCACAGATACGCAGTATTTT. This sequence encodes CASRAGELGGTDTQYF.

The CDR3 DNA is TGTGCCAGCAGGGGGCCGGGACAGGACGTCACCGTTAACTATGGCTACACCTTC. Protein: CASRGPGQDVTVNYGYTF. The rearrangement links TRBV28 to TRBJ1-2, with 8 bases that match TRBD1. Germline trimming cut 6 bases from V and 1 base from J; bases unmatched to any gene: 16. The CDR3 has 18 amino acids. CDR1 is MDHEN, CDR2 SYDVKM, per germline.

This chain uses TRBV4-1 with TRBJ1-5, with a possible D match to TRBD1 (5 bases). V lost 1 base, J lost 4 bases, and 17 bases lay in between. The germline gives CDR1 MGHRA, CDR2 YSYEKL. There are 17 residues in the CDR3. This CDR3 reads CASSQVPGAGGNQPQHF. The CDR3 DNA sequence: TGCGCCAGCAGCCAAGTTCCTGGGGCCGGGGGAAATCAGCCCCAGCATTTT.

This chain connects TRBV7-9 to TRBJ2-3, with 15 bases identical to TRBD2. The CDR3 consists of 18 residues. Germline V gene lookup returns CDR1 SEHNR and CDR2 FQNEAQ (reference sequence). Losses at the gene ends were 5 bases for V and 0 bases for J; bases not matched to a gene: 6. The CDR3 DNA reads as TGTGCCAGCAGCGAACCGGGACTAGCGGGAGGAAGCACAGATACGCAGTATTTT. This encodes CASSEPGLAGGSTDTQYF.

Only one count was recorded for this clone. This CDR3 reads CASSLLGNFQETQYF. CDR3 sequence (DNA): TGTGCCAGCAGCTTACTAGGCAATTTCCAAGAGACCCAGTACTTC. The V call is TRBV7-3, the J call TRBJ2-5; no definite D call. Germline loops: CDR1 SGHTA, CDR2 FQGTGA. Trimming took off 2 bases at V and 1 base at J, with 11 bases between the two ends. The CDR3 length is 15 residues. The full variable domain, with the rest looked up from reference TRBV7-3 and TRBJ2-5, is GAGVSQTPSNKVTEKGKYVELRCDPISGHTALYWYRQSLGQGPEFLIYFQGTGAADDSGLPNDRFFAVRPEGSVSTLKIQRTERGDSAVYLCASSLLGNFQETQYFGPGTRLLVL.

This CDR3 is CASSPRGTGVWETQYF. In nucleotides, the CDR3 is TGTGCCAGCAGCCCCCGGGGTACGGGAGTTTGGGAGACCCAGTACTTC. This sequence joins TRBV7-2 and TRBJ2-5; weak D call: TRBD2 (6 bases). Trimming cost V 5 bases and J 5 bases, with 21 bases left between them. The germline CDR1 and CDR2 sequences are SGHTA and FQGNSA. This CDR3 contains 16 residues.

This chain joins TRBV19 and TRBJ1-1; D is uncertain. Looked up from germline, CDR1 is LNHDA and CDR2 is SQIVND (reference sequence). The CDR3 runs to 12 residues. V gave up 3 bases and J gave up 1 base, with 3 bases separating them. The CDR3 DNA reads TGTGCCAGTAGTATCCAGAACACTGAAGCTTTCTTT. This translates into CASSIQNTEAFF.

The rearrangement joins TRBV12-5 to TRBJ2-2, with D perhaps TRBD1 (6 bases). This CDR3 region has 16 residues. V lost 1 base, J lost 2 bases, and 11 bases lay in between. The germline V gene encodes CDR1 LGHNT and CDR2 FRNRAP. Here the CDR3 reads CASGLASGTNTGELFF. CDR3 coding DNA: TGTGCTAGTGGTTTGGCCTCCGGGACAAACACCGGGGAGCTGTTTTTT.

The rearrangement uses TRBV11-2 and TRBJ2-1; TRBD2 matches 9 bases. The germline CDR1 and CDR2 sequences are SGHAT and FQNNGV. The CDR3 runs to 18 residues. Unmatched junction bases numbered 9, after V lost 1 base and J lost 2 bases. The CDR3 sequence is CASSLGGGREGPYNEQFF. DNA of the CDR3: TGTGCCAGCAGCTTAGGCGGAGGGCGGGAGGGACCCTACAATGAGCAGTTCTTC.

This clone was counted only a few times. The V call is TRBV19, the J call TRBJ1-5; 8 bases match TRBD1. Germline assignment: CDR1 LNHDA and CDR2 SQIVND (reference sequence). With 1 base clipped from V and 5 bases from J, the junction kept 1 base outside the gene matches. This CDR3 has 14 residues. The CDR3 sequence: CASSIGTGYQPQHF. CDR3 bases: TGTGCCAGTAGTATAGGGACAGGGTATCAGCCCCAGCATTTT. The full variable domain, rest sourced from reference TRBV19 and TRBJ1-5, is DGGITQSPKYLFRKEGQNVTLSCEQNLNHDAMYWYRQDPGQGLRLIYYSQIVNDFQKGDIAEGYSVSREKKESFPLTVTSAQKNPTAFYLCASSIGTGYQPQHFGDGTRLSIL.

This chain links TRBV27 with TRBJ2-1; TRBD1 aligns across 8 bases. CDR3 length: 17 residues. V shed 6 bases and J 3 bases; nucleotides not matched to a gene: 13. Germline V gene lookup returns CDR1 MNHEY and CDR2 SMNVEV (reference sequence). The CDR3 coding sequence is TGTGCCAGCAGATCCACTGGGACAGGCGGAGACTACAATGAGCAGTTCTTC. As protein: CASRSTGTGGDYNEQFF.

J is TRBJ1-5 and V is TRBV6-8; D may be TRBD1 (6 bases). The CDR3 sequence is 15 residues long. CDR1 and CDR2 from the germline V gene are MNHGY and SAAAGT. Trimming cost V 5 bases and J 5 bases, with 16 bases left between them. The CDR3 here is CASSKPGHKYQPQHF. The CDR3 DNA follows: TGTGCCAGCAGTAAGCCGGGACACAAGTATCAGCCCCAGCATTTT.

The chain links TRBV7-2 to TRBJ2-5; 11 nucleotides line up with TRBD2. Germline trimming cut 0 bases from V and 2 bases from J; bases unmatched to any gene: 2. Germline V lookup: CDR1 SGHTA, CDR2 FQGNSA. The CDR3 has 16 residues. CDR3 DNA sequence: TGTGCCAGCAGCTTAGCGGGACTAGCGGTACAAGAGACCCAGTACTTC. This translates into CASSLAGLAVQETQYF.

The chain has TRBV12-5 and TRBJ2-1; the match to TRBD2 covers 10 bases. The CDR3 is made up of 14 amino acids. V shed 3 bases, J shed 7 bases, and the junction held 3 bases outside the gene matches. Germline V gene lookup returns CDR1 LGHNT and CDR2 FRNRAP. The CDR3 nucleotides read TGTGCTAGTGGTTTTAGCGGGGGGAGGAATGAGCAGTTCTTC. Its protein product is CASGFSGGRNEQFF. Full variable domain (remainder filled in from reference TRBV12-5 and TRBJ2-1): DARVTQTPRHKVTEMGQEVTMRCQPILGHNTVFWYRQTMMQGLELLAYFRNRAPLDDSGMPKDRFSAEMPDATLATLKIQPSEPRDSAVYFCASGFSGGRNEQFFGPGTRLTVL.

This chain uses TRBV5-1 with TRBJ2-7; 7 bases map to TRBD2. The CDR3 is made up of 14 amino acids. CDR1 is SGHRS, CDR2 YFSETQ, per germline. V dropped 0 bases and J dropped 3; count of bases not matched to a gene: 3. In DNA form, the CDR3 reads TGCGCCAGCAGCTTGGCGCTAGCGGACTACGAGCAGTACTTC. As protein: CASSLALADYEQYF.

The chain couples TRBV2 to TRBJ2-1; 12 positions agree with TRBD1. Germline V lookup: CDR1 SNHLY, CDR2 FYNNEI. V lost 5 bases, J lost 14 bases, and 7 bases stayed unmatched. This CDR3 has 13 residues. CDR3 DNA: TGTGCCAGCAGTAGCTCCGGGACAGGGGGCAAGTTCTTC. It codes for CASSSSGTGGKFF.

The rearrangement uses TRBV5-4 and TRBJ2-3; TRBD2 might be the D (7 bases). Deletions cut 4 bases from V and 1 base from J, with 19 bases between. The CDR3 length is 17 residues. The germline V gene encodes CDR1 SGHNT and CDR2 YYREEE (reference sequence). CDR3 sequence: CASSQDIGGHRTDTQYF. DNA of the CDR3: TGTGCCAGCAGCCAAGACATCGGGGGGCATCGCACAGATACGCAGTATTTT.

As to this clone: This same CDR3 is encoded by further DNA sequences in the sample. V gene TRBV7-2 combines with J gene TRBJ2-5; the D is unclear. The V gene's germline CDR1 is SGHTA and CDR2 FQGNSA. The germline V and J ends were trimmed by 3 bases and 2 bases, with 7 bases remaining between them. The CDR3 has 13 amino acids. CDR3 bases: TGTGCCAGCAGCTTGACACCTCAAGAGACCCAGTACTTC. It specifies CASSLTPQETQYF.

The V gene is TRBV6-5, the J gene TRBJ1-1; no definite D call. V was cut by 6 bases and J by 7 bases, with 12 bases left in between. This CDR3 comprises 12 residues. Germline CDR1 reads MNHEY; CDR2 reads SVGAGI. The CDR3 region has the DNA TGTGCCAGCAGCCGAGGCGGCGGTGAAGCTTTCTTT. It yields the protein CASSRGGGEAFF.

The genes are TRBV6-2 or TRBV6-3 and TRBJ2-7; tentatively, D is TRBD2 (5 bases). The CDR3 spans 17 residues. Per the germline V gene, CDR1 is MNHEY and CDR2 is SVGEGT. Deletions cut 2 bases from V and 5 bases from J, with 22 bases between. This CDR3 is CASSYPPRRGLQNEQYF. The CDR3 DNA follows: TGTGCCAGCAGTTACCCCCCTCGGAGAGGGCTACAAAACGAGCAGTACTTC.

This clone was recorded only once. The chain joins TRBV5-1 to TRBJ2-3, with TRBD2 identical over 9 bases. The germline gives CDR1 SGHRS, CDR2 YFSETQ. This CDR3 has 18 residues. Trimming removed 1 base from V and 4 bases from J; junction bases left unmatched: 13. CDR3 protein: CASSLYGALAGSSDTQYF. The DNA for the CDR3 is TGCGCCAGCAGCTTGTACGGAGCTCTAGCGGGAAGTTCAGATACGCAGTATTTT.

The DNA of the CDR3 is TGTGCCAGCAGCCGCGAGAGGAACACTGAAGCTTTCTTT. Its translation: CASSRERNTEAFF. V and J are TRBV14 and TRBJ1-1; no clear D gene. Trimming shortened V by 4 bases and J by 1 base, and 7 bases separated the two germline ends. This CDR3 is built from 13 residues. CDR1 and CDR2 (germline): SGHDN, FVKESK.

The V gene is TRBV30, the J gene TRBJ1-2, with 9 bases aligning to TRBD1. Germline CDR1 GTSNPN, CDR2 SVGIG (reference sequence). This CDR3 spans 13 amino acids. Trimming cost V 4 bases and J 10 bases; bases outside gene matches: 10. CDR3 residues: CAWKPPGQGVYTF. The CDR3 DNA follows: TGTGCCTGGAAACCCCCGGGACAGGGTGTCTACACCTTC.

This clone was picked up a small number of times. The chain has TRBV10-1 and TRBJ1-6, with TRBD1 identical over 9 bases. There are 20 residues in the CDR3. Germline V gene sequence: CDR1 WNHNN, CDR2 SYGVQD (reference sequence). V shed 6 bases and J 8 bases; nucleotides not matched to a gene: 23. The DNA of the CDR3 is TGCGCCAGCAGCCCTGGGACAGGGCGATCGCCGAGGGCAGATTATTCACCCCTCCACTTT. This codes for CASSPGTGRSPRADYSPLHF.

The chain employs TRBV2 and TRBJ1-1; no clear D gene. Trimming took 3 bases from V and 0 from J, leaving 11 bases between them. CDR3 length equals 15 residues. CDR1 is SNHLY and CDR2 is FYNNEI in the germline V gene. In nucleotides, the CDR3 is TGTGCCAGCAGTGAGAGTATACAGCTGAACACTGAAGCTTTCTTT. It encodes CASSESIQLNTEAFF.

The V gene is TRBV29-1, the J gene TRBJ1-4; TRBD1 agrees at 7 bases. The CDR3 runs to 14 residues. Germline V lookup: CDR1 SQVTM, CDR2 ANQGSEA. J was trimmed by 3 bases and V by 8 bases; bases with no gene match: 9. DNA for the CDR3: TGCAGCTTCCACCCCAGGGGGTCTAATGAAAAACTGTTTTTT. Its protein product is CSFHPRGSNEKLFF.